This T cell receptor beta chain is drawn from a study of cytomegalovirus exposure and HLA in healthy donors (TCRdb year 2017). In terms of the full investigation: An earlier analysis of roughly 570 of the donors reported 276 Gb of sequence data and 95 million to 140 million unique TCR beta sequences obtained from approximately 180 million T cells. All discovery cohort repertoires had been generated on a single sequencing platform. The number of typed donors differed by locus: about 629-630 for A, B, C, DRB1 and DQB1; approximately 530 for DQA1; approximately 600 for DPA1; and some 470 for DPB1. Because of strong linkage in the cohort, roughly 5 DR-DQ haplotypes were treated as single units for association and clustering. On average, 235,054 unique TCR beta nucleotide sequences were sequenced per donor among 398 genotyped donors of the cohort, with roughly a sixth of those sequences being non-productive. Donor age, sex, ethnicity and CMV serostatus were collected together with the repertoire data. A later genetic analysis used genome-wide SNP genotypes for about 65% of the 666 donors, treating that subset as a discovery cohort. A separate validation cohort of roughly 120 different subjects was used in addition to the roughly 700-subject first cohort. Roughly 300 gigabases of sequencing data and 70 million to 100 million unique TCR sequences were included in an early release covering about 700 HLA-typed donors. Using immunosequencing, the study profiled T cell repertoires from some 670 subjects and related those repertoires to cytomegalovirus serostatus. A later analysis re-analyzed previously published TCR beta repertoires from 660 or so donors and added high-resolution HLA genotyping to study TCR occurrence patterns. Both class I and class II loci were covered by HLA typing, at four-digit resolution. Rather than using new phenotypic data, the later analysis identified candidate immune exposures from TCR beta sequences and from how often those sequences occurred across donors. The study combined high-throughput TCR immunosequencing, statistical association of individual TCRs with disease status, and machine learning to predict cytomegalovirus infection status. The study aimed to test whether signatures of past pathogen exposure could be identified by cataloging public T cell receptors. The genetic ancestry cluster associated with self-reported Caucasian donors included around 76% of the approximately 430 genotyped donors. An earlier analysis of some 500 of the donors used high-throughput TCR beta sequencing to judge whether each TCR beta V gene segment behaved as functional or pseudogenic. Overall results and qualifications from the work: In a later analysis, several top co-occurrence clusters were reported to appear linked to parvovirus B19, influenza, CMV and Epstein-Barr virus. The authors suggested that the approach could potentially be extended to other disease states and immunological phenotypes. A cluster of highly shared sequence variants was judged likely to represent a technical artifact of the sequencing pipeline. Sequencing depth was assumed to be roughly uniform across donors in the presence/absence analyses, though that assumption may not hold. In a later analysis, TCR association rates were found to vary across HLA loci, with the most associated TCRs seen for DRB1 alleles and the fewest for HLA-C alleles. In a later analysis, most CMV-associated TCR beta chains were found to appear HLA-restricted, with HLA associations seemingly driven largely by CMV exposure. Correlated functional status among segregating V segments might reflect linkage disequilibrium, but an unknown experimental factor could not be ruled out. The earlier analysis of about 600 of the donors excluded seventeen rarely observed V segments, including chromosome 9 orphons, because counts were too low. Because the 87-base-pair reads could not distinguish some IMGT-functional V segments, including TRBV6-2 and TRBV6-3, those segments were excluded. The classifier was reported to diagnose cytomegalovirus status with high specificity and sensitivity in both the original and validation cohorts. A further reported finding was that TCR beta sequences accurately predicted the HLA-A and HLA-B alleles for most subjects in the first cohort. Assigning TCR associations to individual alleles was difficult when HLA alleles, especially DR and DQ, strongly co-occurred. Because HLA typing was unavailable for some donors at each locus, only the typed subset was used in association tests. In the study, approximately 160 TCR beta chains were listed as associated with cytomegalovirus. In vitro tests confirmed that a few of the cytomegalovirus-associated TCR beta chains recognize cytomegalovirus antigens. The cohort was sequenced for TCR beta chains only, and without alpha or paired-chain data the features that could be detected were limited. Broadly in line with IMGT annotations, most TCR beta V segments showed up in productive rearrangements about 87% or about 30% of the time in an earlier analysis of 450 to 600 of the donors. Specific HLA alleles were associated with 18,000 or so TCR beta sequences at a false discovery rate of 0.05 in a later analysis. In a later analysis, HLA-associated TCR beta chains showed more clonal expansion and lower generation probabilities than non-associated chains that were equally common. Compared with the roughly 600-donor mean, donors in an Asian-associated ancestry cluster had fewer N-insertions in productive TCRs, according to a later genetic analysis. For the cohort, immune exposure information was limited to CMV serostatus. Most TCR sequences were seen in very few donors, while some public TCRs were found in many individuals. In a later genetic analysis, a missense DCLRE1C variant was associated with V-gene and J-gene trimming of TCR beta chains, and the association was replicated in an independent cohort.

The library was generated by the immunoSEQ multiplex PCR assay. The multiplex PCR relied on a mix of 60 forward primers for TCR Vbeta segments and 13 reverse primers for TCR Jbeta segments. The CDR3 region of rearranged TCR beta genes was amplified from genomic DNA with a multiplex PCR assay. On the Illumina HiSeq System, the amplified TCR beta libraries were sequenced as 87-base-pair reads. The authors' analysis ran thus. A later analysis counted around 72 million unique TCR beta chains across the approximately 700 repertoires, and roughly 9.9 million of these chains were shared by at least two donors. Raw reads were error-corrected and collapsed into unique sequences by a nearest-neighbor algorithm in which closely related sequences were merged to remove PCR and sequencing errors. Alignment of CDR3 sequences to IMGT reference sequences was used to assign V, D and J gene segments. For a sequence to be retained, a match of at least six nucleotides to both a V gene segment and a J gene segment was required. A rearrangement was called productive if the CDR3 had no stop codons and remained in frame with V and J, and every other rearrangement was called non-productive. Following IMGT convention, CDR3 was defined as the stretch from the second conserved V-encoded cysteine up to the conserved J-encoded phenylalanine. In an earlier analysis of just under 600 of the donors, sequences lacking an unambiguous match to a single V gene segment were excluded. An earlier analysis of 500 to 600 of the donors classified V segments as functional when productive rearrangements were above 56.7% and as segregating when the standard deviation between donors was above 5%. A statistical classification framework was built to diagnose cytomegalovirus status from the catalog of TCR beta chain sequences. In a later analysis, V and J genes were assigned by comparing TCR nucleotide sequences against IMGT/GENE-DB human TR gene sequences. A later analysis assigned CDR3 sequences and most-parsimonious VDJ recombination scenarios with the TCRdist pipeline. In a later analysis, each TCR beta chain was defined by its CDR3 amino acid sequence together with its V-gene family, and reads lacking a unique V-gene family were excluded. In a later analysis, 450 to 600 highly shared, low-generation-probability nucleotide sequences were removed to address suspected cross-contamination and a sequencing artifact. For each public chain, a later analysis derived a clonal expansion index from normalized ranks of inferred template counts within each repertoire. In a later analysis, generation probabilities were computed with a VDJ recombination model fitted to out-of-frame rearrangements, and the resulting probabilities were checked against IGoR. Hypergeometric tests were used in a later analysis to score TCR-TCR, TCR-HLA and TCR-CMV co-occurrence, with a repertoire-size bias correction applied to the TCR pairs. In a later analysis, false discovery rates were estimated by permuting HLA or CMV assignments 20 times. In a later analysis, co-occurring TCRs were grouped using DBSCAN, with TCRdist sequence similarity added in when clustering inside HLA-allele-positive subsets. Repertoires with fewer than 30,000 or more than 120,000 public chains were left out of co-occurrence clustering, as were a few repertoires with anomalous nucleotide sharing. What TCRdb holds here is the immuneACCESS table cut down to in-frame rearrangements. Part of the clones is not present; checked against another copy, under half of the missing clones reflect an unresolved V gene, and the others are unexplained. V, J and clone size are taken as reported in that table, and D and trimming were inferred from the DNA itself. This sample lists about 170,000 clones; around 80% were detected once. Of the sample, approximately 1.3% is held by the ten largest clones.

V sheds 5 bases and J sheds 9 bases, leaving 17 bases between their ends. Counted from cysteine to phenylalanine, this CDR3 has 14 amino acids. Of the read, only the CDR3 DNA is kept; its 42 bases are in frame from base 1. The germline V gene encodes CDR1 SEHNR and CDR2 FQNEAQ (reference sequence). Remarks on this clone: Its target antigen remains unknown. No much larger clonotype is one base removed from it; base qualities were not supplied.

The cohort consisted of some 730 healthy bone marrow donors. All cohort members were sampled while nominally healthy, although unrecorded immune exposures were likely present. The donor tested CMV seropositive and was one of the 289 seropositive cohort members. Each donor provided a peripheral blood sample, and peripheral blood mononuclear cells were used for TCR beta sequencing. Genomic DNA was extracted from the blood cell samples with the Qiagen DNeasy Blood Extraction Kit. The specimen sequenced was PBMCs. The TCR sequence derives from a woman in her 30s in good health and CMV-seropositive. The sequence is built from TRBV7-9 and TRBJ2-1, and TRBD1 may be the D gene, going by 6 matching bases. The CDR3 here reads CASSPETGWGEQFF. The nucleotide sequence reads TGTGCCAGCAGCCCCGAAACAGGGTGGGGTGAGCAGTTCTTC.